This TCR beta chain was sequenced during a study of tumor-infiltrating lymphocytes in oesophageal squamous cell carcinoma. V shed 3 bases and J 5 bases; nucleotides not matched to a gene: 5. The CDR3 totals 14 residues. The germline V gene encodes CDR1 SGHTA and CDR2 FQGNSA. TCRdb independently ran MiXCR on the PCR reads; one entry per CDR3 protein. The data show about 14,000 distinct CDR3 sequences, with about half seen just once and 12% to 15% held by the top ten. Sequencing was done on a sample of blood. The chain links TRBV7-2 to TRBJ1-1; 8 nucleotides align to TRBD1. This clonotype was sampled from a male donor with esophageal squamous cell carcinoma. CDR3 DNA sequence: TGTGCCAGCAGCTTTACAGGGGGTGGAACTGAAGCTTTCTTT. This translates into CASSFTGGGTEAFF.